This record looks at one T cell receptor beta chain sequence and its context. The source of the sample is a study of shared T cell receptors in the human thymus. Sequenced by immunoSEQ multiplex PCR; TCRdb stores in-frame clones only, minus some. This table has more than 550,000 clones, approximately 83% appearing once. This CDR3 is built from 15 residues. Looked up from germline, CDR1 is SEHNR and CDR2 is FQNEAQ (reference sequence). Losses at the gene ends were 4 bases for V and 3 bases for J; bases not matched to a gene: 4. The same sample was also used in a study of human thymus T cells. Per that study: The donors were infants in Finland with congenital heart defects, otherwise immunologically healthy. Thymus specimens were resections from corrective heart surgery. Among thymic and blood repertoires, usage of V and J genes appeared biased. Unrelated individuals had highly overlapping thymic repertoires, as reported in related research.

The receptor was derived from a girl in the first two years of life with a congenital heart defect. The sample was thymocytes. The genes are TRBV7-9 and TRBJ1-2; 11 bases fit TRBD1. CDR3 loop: CASSSGTGGDYGYTF. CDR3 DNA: TGTGCCAGCAGCTCCGGGACAGGGGGGGACTATGGCTACACCTTC.